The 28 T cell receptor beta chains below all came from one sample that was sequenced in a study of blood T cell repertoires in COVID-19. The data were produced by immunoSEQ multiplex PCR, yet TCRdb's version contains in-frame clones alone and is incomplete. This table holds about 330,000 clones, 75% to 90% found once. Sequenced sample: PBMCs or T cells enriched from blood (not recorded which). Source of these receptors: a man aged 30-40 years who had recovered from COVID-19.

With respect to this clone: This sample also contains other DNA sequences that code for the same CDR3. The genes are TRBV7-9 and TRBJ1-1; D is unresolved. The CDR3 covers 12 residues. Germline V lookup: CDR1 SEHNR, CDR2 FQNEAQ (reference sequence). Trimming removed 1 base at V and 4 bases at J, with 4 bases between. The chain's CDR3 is CASSLVRTEAFF. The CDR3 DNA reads TGTGCCAGCAGCTTAGTTCGCACTGAAGCTTTCTTT.

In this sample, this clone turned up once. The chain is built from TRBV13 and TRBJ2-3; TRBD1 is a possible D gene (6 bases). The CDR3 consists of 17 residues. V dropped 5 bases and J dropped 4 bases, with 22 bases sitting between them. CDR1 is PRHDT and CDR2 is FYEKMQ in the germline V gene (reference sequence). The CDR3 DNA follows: TGTGCCAGCAGCGCCCCAGGGGAAGGGTTGGTTCCAGATACGCAGTATTTT. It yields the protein CASSAPGEGLVPDTQYF.

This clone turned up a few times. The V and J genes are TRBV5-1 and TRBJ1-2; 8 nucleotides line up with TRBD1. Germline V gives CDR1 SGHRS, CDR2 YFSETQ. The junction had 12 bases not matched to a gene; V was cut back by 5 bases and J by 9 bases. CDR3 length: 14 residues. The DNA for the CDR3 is TGCGCCAGCAGTTCGTACGGGACAGGAGAAAGCTACACCTTC. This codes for CASSSYGTGESYTF.

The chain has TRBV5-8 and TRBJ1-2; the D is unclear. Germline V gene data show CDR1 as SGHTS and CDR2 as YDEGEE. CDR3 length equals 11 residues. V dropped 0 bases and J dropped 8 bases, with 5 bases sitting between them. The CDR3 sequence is CASSLAGGYTF. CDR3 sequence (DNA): TGTGCCAGCAGCTTGGCGGGGGGCTACACCTTC.

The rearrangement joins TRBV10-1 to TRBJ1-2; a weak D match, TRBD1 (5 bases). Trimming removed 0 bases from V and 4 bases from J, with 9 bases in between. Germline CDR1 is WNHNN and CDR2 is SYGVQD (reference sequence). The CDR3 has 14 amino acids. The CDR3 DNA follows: TGCGCCAGCAGTGAGTCTACCGGGGGCTATGGCTACACCTTC. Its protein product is CASSESTGGYGYTF.

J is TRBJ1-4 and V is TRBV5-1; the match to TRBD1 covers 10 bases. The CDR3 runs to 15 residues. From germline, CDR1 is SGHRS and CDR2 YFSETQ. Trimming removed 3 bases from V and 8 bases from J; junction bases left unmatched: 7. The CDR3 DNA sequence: TGCGCCAGCAGCTCGGGGGACAGGGGAAGAGAAAAACTGTTTTTT. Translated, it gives CASSSGDRGREKLFF.

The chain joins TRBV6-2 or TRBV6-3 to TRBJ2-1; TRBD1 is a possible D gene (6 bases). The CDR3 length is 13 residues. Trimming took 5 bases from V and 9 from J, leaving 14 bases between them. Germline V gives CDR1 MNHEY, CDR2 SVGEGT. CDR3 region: CASSPRTAPEQFF. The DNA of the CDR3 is TGTGCCAGCAGTCCAAGGACAGCTCCTGAGCAGTTCTTC.

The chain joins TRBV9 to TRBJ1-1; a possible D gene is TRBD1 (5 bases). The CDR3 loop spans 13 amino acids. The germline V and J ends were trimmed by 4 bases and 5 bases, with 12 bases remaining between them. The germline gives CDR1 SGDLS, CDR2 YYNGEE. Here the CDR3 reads CASSWQGETEAFF. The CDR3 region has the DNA TGTGCCAGCAGCTGGCAAGGGGAAACTGAAGCTTTCTTT.

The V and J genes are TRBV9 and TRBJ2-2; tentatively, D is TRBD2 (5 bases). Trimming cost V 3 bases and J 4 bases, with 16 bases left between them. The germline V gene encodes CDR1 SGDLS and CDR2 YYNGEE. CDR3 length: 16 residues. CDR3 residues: CASSAGGDNPTGELFF. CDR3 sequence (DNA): TGTGCCAGCAGCGCCGGAGGCGACAACCCCACCGGGGAGCTGTTTTTT.

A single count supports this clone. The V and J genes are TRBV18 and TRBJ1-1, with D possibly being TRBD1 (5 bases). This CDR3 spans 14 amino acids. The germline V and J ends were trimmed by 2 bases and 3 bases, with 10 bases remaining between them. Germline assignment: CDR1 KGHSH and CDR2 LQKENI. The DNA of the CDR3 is TGTGCCAGCTCACCAGGGGGGAGTTACACTGAAGCTTTCTTT. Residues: CASSPGGSYTEAFF.

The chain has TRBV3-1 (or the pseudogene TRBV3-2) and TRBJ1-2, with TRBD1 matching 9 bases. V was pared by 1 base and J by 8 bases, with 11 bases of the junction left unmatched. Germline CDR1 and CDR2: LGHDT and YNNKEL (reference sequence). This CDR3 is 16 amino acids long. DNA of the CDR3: TGTGCCAGCAGCCAAGCTTATAACAGGGGGCATAGAGGCTACACCTTC. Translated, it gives CASSQAYNRGHRGYTF.

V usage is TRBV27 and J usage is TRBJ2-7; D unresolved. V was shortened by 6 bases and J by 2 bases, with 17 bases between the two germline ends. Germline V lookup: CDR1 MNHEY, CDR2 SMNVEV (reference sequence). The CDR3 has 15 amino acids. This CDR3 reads CASSLRQDTPYEQYF. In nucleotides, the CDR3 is TGTGCCAGCAGCTTAAGGCAGGATACCCCCTACGAGCAGTACTTC.

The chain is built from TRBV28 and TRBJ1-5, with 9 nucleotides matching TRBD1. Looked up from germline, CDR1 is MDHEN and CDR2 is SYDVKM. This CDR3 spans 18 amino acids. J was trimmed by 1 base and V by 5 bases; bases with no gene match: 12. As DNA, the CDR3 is TGTGCCAGCAGTACCGGGACAGGGTTCGTTCGGAGCAATCAGCCCCAGCATTTT. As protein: CASSTGTGFVRSNQPQHF.

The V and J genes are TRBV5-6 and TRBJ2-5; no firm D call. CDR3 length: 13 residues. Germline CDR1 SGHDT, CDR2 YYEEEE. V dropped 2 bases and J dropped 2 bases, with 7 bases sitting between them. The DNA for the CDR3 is TGTGCCAGCAGCTTTCAGGATCAAGAGACCCAGTACTTC. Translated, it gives CASSFQDQETQYF.

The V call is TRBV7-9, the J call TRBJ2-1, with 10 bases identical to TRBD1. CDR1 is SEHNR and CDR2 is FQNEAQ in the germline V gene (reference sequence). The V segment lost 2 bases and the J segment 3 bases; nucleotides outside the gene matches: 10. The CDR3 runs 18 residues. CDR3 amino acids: CASSLTDRGQGYYNEQFF. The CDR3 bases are TGTGCCAGCAGCTTAACCGACAGGGGACAGGGGTACTACAATGAGCAGTTCTTC. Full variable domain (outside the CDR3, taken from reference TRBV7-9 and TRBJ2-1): DTGVSQNPRHKITKRGQNVTFRCDPISEHNRLYWYRQTLGQGPEFLTYFQNEAQLEKSRLLSDRFSAERPKGSFSTLEIQRTEQGDSAMYLCASSLTDRGQGYYNEQFFGPGTRLTVL.

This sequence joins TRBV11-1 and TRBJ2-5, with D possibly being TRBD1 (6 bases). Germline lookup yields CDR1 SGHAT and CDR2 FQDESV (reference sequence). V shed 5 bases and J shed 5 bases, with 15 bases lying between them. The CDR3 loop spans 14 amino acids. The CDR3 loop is CASSKTGIRETQYF. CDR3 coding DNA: TGTGCCAGCAGCAAGACAGGTATACGGGAGACCCAGTACTTC.

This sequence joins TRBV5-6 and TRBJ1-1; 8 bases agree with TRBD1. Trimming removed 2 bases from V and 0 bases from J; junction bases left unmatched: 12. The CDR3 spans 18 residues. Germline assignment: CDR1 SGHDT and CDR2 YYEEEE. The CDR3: CASSFRTGSGRMNTEAFF. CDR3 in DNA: TGTGCCAGCAGCTTCCGGACAGGGTCGGGGAGGATGAACACTGAAGCTTTCTTT.

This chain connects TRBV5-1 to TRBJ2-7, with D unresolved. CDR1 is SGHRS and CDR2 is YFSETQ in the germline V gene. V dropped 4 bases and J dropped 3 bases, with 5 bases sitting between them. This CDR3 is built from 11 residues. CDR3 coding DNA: TGCGCCAGCAGCCTAGACTACGAGCAGTACTTC. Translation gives CASSLDYEQYF.

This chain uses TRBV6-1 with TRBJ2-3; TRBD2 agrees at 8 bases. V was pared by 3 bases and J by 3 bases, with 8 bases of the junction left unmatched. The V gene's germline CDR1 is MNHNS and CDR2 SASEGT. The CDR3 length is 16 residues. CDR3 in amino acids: CASSDLGLALTDTQYF. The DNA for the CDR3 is TGTGCCAGCAGTGATTTAGGACTAGCTTTGACAGATACGCAGTATTTT.

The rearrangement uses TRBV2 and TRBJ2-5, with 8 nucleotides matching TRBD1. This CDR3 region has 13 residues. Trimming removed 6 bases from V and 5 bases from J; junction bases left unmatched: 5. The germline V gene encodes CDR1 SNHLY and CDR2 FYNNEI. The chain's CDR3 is CASRVTGGETQYF. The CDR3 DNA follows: TGTGCCAGCAGAGTAACAGGGGGGGAGACCCAGTACTTC.

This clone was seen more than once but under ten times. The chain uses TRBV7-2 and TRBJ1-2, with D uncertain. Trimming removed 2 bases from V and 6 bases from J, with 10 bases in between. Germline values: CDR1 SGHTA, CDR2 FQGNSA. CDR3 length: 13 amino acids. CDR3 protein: CASSLTPKDGYTF. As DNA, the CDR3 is TGTGCCAGCAGCTTAACTCCTAAAGATGGCTACACCTTC.

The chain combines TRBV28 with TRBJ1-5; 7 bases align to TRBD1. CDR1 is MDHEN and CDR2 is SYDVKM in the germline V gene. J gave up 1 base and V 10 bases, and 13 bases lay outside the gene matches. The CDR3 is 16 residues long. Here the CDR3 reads CATTTGTVASNQPQHF. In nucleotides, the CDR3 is TGTGCCACCACGACAGGGACGGTAGCAAGCAATCAGCCCCAGCATTTT.

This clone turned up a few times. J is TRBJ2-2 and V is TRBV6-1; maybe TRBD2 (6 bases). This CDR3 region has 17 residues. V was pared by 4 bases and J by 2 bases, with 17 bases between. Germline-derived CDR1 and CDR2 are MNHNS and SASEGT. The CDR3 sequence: CASSAIDKGGNTGELFF. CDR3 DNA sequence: TGTGCCAGCAGTGCGATCGATAAGGGAGGAAACACCGGGGAGCTGTTTTTT.

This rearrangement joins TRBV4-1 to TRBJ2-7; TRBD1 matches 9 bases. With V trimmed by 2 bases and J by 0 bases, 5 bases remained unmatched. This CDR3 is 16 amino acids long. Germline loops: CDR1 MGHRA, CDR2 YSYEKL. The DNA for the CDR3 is TGCGCCAGCAGCCAATCCGGGACAGGGTACTCCTACGAGCAGTACTTC. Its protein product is CASSQSGTGYSYEQYF.

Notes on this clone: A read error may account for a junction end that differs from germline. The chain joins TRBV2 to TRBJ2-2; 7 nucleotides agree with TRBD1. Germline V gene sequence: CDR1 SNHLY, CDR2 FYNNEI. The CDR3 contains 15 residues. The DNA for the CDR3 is TGTGCCAGCAGGCCGTCGACAGGGAACCCCGGGGAGCTGTTTTTT. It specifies CASRPSTGNPGELFF.

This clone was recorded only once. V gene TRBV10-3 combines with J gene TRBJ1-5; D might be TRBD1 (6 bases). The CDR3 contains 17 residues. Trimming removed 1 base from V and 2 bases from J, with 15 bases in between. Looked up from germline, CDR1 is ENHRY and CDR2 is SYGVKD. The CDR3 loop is CAISEYREGGGNQPQHF. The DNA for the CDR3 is TGTGCCATCAGTGAGTACAGGGAGGGGGGTGGCAATCAGCCCCAGCATTTT.

Written as DNA, the CDR3 is TGTGCAAGTCGCTTAGAATGGAGTGTCTCCTACGAGCAGTACTTC. It codes for CASRLEWSVSYEQYF. The J gene is TRBJ2-7, the V gene TRBV12-2; the table assigns TRBD2, which was not confirmed against the DNA. TRBV12-2 is listed as a pseudogene. The CDR3 spans 15 residues.

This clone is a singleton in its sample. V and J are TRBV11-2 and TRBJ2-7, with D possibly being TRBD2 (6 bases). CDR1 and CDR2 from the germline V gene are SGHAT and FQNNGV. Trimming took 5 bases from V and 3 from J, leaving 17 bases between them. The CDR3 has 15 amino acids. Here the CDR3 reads CASSPYRENLYEQYF. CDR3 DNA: TGTGCCAGCAGCCCATACCGGGAGAATCTCTACGAGCAGTACTTC.